The clone carrying this T cell receptor beta chain has a single count. The antigen is not known. Per the germline V gene, CDR1 is SEHNR and CDR2 is FQNEAQ (reference sequence). Trimming took 4 bases from V and 0 from J; bases not matched to a gene: 3. This CDR3 is built from 16 residues. This sample was taken from a study of glioma-infiltrating T cells after dendritic cell vaccination. Profiling relied on immunoSEQ multiplex PCR, and the TCRdb table lists in-frame clones only, not all of them. The data show tens of thousands of clones, approximately 87% seen once. The study, taken as a whole, reports: Longer survival after dendritic cell vaccination followed higher pretreatment TIL content. Complete blood and tumor specimen sets were limited to few patients.

The chain uses TRBV7-9 and TRBJ1-6, with 7 bases aligning to TRBD1. The source material was blood, sampled before dendritic cell vaccination. The clonotype was recovered from a human donor with glioblastoma. The CDR3 protein is CASSSGQSSYNSPLHF. In nucleotides, the CDR3 is TGTGCCAGCAGCTCGGGACAGAGCTCCTATAATTCACCCCTCCACTTT.